This T cell receptor (beta chain) was profiled in a study of CD8 T cells in ankylosing spondylitis. Points from the study as a whole: It was reported that disease-linked clones were significantly enriched in matched ankylosing spondylitis synovial fluid. A motif of fewer than ten highly homologous TCR beta variants was seen as apparently characteristic of ankylosing spondylitis blood.

One entry per CDR3 protein results from TCRdb running MiXCR on the 5' RACE reads. This table has some 250,000 distinct CDR3 sequences, roughly 25% appearing once. As to this clonotype: The antigen is not known.

Source material: blood, either unsorted or a sorted T cell fraction (not recorded which). The sequence was collected from a male donor with ankylosing spondylitis or in good health (not recorded which).

CDR3: CASSLAAGAQETQYF. The CDR3 nucleotides read TGCGCCAGCAGCTTGGCCGCGGGGGCGCAGGAGACCCAGTACTTC. The chain employs TRBV5-1 and TRBJ2-5; D is perhaps TRBD2 (7 bases). Trimming shortened V by 0 bases and J by 5 bases, and 14 bases separated the two germline ends. The CDR3 loop spans 15 amino acids. Germline-derived CDR1 and CDR2 are SGHRS and YFSETQ.